This TCR beta chain was found in a study of blood T cell repertoires in COVID-19. Study summary: In each case, the material was cDNA or gDNA derived from T cells, B-cell-depleted T cells, or PBMCs.

The V gene end was trimmed by 5 bases and the J gene end by 2 bases; junction bases not matched to a gene: 7. Germline V lookup: CDR1 MDHEN, CDR2 SYDVKM. The CDR3 has 15 amino acids. Original methodology: For nucleated cells, counts were estimated from reference gene primer amplification. Method: immunoSEQ multiplex PCR; TCRdb's copy keeps in-frame clones and lacks some. The V and J calls and the clone size are those of that table, but D and trimming were determined from the DNA. The sample lists around 250,000 clones, approximately 85% occurring once. The sequencing input was peripheral blood. The rearrangement joins TRBV28 to TRBJ2-3; 7 bases align to TRBD1. The TCR comes from a human donor in a cohort sampled during active COVID-19. The CDR3 here is CASSPETGYTDTQYF. DNA of the CDR3: TGTGCCAGCAGTCCCGAGACAGGGTACACAGATACGCAGTATTTT.